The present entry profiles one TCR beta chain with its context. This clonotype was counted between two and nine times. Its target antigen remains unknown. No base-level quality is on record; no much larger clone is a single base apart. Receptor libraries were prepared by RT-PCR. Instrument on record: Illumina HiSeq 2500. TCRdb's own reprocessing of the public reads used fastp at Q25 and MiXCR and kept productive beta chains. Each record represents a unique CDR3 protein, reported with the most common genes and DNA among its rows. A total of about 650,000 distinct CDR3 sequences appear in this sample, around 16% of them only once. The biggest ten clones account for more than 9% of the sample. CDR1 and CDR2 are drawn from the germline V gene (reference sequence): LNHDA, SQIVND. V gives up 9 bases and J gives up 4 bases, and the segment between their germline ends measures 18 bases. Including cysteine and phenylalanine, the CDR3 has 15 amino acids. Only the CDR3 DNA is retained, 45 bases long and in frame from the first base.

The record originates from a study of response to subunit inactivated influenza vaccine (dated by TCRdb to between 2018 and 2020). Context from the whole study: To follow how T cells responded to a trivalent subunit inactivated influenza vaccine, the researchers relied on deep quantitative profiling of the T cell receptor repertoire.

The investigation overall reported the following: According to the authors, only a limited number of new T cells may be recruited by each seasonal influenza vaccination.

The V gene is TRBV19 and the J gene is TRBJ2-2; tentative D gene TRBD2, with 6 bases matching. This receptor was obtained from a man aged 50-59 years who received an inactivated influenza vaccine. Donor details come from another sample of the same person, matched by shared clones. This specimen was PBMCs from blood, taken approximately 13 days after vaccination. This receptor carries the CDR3 CASISSARGTGELFF. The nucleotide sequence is TGTGCCAGCATCTCTAGCGCCCGAGGCACCGGGGAGCTGTTTTTT.